The clone carrying this TCR beta chain was recorded at least ten times. CDR1 is SGHNT and CDR2 is YYREEE in the germline V gene (reference sequence). V trimming: 4 bases; J trimming: 4 bases; junction bases outside the gene matches: 8. The CDR3 runs 15 residues. This record comes from a study of T-cell reconstitution after alpha-beta-depleted transplantation in children. The TCRbeta library was prepared with unique molecular identifiers. TCRdb re-derived calls from the PCR reads in MiXCR, one entry per CDR3 protein. This sample has around 250,000 distinct CDR3 sequences, with roughly 7.7% found just once.

V and J are TRBV5-4 and TRBJ2-1, with TRBD1 matching over 7 bases. The material was PBMCs, mostly from graft donor cells, obtained 180 days after TCRalphabeta/CD19-depleted stem cell transplant. The clonotype was recovered from a male patient younger than 18 who had a stem cell transplant for acute lymphoblastic leukemia, so the T cells may come from the graft donor. CDR3 nucleotides: TGTGCCAGCAGCCCAGGGACAGCCTCATACAATGAGCAGTTCTTC. This gives the protein CASSPGTASYNEQFF.